This is a list of T cell receptor beta chains from one sample in a study of blood T cell repertoires in COVID-19. Method: immunoSEQ multiplex PCR; TCRdb's copy keeps in-frame clones and lacks some. This table has approximately 250,000 clones, 70% to 90% appearing once. Sequences were obtained from peripheral blood. These receptors were obtained from a man aged 50 or older with COVID-19, enrolled during active disease. Each CDR3 is given with its conserved first and last residue. The order of the fields is CDR3 length, V gene, clone size, D gene, J gene, CDR3 protein, CDR3 DNA. A D gene is named only where the DNA matches it firmly. Rows give clone size only sometimes, using once, few, many, or a class for an expanded clone.

len: 16
v_gene: TRBV25-1
abundance: NA
d_gene: NA
j_gene: TRBJ2-7
CDR3aa: CASSEYRQGVRNEQYF
CDR3nt: TGTGCCAGCAGTGAATATCGGCAGGGTGTGCGTAACGAGCAGTACTTC

len: 11
v_gene: TRBV28
abundance: NA
d_gene: NA
j_gene: TRBJ2-7
CDR3aa: CASSSYYEQYF
CDR3nt: TGTGCCAGCAGTTCCTACTACGAGCAGTACTTC

len: 15
v_gene: TRBV27
abundance: NA
d_gene: TRBD1
j_gene: TRBJ2-7
CDR3aa: CASSQQGDRSVKQYF
CDR3nt: TGTGCCAGCAGTCAACAAGGGGACAGGAGCGTCAAGCAGTACTTC

len: 15
v_gene: TRBV6-2/TRBV6-3
abundance: NA
d_gene: TRBD2
j_gene: TRBJ2-2
CDR3aa: CASSYKGLGAGELFF
CDR3nt: TGTGCCAGCAGTTACAAGGGACTAGGGGCCGGGGAGCTGTTTTTT

len: 14
v_gene: TRBV3-1/TRBV3-2
abundance: NA
d_gene: NA
j_gene: TRBJ2-3
CDR3aa: CASSQAQFTDTQYF
CDR3nt: TGTGCCAGCAGCCAAGCACAGTTCACAGATACGCAGTATTTT

len: 15
v_gene: TRBV9
abundance: NA
d_gene: TRBD2
j_gene: TRBJ2-1
CDR3aa: CASSAAGTSNYEQFF
CDR3nt: TGTGCCAGCAGCGCCGCCGGGACTAGTAACTATGAGCAGTTCTTC

len: 15
v_gene: TRBV5-1
abundance: NA
d_gene: TRBD2
j_gene: TRBJ2-5
CDR3aa: CASSLSGGRQETQYF
CDR3nt: TGCGCCAGCAGCTTGTCGGGGGGTCGACAAGAGACCCAGTACTTC

len: 16
v_gene: TRBV6-6
abundance: NA
d_gene: NA
j_gene: TRBJ1-3
CDR3aa: CASLRWGTSSGNTIYF
CDR3nt: TGTGCCAGCTTACGCTGGGGCACCAGCTCTGGAAACACCATATATTTT

len: 16
v_gene: TRBV10-3
abundance: NA
d_gene: TRBD2
j_gene: TRBJ2-3
CDR3aa: CAISEGKRGFADTQYF
CDR3nt: TGTGCCATCAGTGAGGGTAAGCGGGGATTCGCAGATACGCAGTATTTT

len: 14
v_gene: TRBV4-3
abundance: NA
d_gene: TRBD1
j_gene: TRBJ2-4
CDR3aa: CASSHQTGRNIQYF
CDR3nt: TGCGCCAGCAGCCACCAGACAGGGAGAAACATTCAGTACTTC

len: 16
v_gene: TRBV29-1
abundance: once
d_gene: TRBD1
j_gene: TRBJ1-2
CDR3aa: CSVEEGQAYGNYGYTF
CDR3nt: TGCAGCGTTGAAGAGGGACAGGCGTACGGTAACTATGGCTACACCTTC

len: 17
v_gene: TRBV10-3
abundance: NA
d_gene: TRBD1
j_gene: TRBJ2-1
CDR3aa: CAISEGQGSGSYNEQFF
CDR3nt: TGTGCCATCAGTGAAGGACAGGGTTCCGGCTCCTACAATGAGCAGTTCTTC

len: 17
v_gene: TRBV3-1/TRBV3-2
abundance: NA
d_gene: NA
j_gene: TRBJ1-6
CDR3aa: CASSQDLQSSYNSPLHF
CDR3nt: TGTGCCAGCAGCCAAGATTTACAGAGCTCCTATAATTCACCCCTCCACTTT

len: 15
v_gene: TRBV5-5
abundance: few
d_gene: NA
j_gene: TRBJ1-2
CDR3aa: CASSPRGTYNYGYTF
CDR3nt: TGTGCCAGCAGCCCACGGGGGACGTATAATTATGGCTACACCTTC

len: 12
v_gene: TRBV28
abundance: NA
d_gene: NA
j_gene: TRBJ2-7
CDR3aa: CASGAVYDEQYF
CDR3nt: TGTGCCTCTGGGGCAGTTTACGACGAGCAGTACTTC

len: 16
v_gene: TRBV18
abundance: NA
d_gene: NA
j_gene: TRBJ1-3
CDR3aa: CASSPGKGESGNTIYF
CDR3nt: TGTGCCAGCTCACCGGGCAAAGGGGAATCTGGAAACACCATATATTTT